This T cell receptor (beta chain) was identified during a study of cytomegalovirus exposure and HLA in healthy donors. Study details: Early released data had around 79 million unique TCRs, all coming from HLA-typed donors.

As to this clone: Its antigen remains unidentified.

The CDR3 sequence is 13 residues long. Per germline, CDR1 MNHEY and CDR2 SVGAGI. Trimming took off 11 bases at V and 5 bases at J, with 13 bases between the two ends. It was with 60 Vbeta and 13 Jbeta primers that the PCR ran. Data came from immunoSEQ multiplex PCR; TCRdb stores just in-frame clones and leaves some out. The data contain about 120,000 clones, about 74% of them singletons. Study results and caveats: Sequences of the TCR beta chain were said to predict the HLA-A and HLA-B alleles of most subjects accurately. Later analysis revealed greater clonal expansion in HLA-associated TCR beta chains than in equally common others.

V is TRBV6-5 and J is TRBJ1-6, with D unresolved. Input material: PBMCs. This TCR was recovered from a woman aged 40 to 50 in good health and CMV-seropositive. The CDR3 sequence is CASQRSDNSPLHF. Written as DNA, the CDR3 is TGTGCCTCCCAGCGGTCGGATAATTCACCCCTCCACTTT.